The rows below give T cell receptor beta chains drawn from one sample of a study of CD8+CD57+ T cells in acquired aplastic anemia. From the reads, TCRdb called clonotypes with MiXCR, one entry per CDR3 protein. The sample shows 80,000 or so distinct CDR3 sequences, approximately 70% of them seen only once. Specimen: sorted CD4+, CD8+, or CD8+CD57+ T cells (not recorded which) from PBMCs. These receptors all come from a human donor with aplastic anemia. The CDR3 runs from the conserved cysteine through the conserved F or W. D genes are given only for firm matches. Rows may omit the clone size; those that give it use once, few, many or a size class.

V gene: TRBV15
J gene: TRBJ1-4
D gene: -
clone size: -
CDR3 protein: CATSRGQGLRTKLFF
CDR3 DNA: TGTGCCACCAGCAGAGGGCAGGGCCTCCGCACTAAACTGTTTTTT

V gene: TRBV29-1
J gene: TRBJ2-7
D gene: TRBD2
clone size: few
CDR3 protein: CSVAGANYEQYF
CDR3 DNA: TGCAGCGTAGCGGGAGCGAACTACGAGCAGTACTTC

V gene: TRBV12-3/TRBV12-4
J gene: TRBJ1-5
D gene: TRBD1
clone size: -
CDR3 protein: CASSLRTGLGYEQPQHF
CDR3 DNA: TGTGCCAGCAGTTTGCGGACAGGGCTGGGGTACGAGCAGCCCCAGCATTTT

V gene: TRBV29-1
J gene: TRBJ1-4
D gene: TRBD1
clone size: -
CDR3 protein: CSVGTGFF
CDR3 DNA: TGCAGCGTGGGGACAGGTTTTTTT

V gene: TRBV11-1
J gene: TRBJ2-3
D gene: -
clone size: -
CDR3 protein: CASSLLGGSTDTQYF
CDR3 DNA: TGTGCCAGCAGCCTACTAGGGGGGAGCACAGATACGCAGTATTTT

V gene: TRBV2
J gene: TRBJ1-1
D gene: TRBD1
clone size: -
CDR3 protein: CASSATGVNTEAFF
CDR3 DNA: TGTGCCAGCAGTGCTACAGGGGTAAACACTGAAGCTTTCTTT

V gene: TRBV7-9
J gene: TRBJ2-7
D gene: -
clone size: -
CDR3 protein: CASSLPDYEQYF
CDR3 DNA: TGTGCCAGCAGCTTACCTGATTACGAGCAGTACTTC

V gene: TRBV10-3
J gene: TRBJ2-3
D gene: -
clone size: few
CDR3 protein: CATTDTDTQYF
CDR3 DNA: TGTGCCACGACCGACACAGATACGCAGTATTTT

V gene: TRBV9
J gene: TRBJ2-1
D gene: -
clone size: many
CDR3 protein: CASSAQGFSGSANNEQFF
CDR3 DNA: TGTGCCAGCAGCGCCCAAGGGTTTAGTGGTAGCGCAAACAATGAGCAGTTCTTC

V gene: TRBV5-1
J gene: TRBJ1-1
D gene: -
clone size: -
CDR3 protein: CASSLADSLNTEAFF
CDR3 DNA: TGCGCCAGCAGCTTGGCGGACAGTCTGAACACTGAAGCTTTCTTT

V gene: TRBV2
J gene: TRBJ2-7
D gene: TRBD1
clone size: -
CDR3 protein: CASRTGIGEQYF
CDR3 DNA: TGTGCCAGCAGGACAGGGATTGGCGAGCAGTACTTC

V gene: TRBV3-1
J gene: TRBJ1-5
D gene: -
clone size: -
CDR3 protein: CASSQATGDQPRHF
CDR3 DNA: TGTGCCAGCAGCCAAGCGACAGGAGATCAGCCCCGGCATTTT

V gene: TRBV5-4
J gene: TRBJ2-1
D gene: -
clone size: once
CDR3 protein: CASSFTDEQFF
CDR3 DNA: TGTGCCAGCAGCTTTACGGATGAGCAGTTCTTC

V gene: TRBV29-1
J gene: TRBJ2-7
D gene: TRBD1
clone size: -
CDR3 protein: CSVEDRNRGYEQYF
CDR3 DNA: TGCAGCGTTGAAGATCGGAACAGGGGGTACGAGCAGTACTTC

V gene: TRBV24-1
J gene: TRBJ1-6
D gene: -
clone size: -
CDR3 protein: CATQGVGNSPLHF
CDR3 DNA: TGTGCCACCCAGGGCGTTGGGAATTCACCCCTCCACTTT

V gene: TRBV20-1
J gene: TRBJ2-7
D gene: TRBD1
clone size: -
CDR3 protein: CSATSRGQGNYEQYF
CDR3 DNA: TGCAGTGCTACCTCCCGGGGACAGGGTAACTACGAGCAGTACTTC

V gene: TRBV20-1
J gene: TRBJ1-1
D gene: -
clone size: -
CDR3 protein: CSAKSTQCTEAFF
CDR3 DNA: TGCAGTGCTAAATCTACGCAGTGCACTGAAGCTTTCTTT

V gene: TRBV2
J gene: TRBJ1-1
D gene: -
clone size: -
CDR3 protein: CASTRGPLTEAFF
CDR3 DNA: TGTGCCAGCACTCGAGGGCCGCTCACTGAAGCTTTCTTT

V gene: TRBV4-2
J gene: TRBJ2-7
D gene: -
clone size: many
CDR3 protein: CASSQGALTYEQYF
CDR3 DNA: TGTGCCAGCAGCCAAGGGGCGCTTACCTACGAGCAGTACTTC

V gene: TRBV10-2
J gene: TRBJ1-2
D gene: TRBD1
clone size: once
CDR3 protein: CASRTGVGYGYTF
CDR3 DNA: TGCGCCAGCCGGACAGGGGTCGGCTATGGCTACACCTTC

V gene: TRBV29-1
J gene: TRBJ1-5
D gene: -
clone size: -
CDR3 protein: CSVKRQGWVSNQPQHF
CDR3 DNA: TGCAGCGTCAAAAGGCAGGGTTGGGTAAGCAATCAGCCCCAGCATTTT

V gene: TRBV20-1
J gene: TRBJ2-5
D gene: -
clone size: few
CDR3 protein: CSARSSTGETQYF
CDR3 DNA: TGCAGTGCTAGATCTTCAACAGGGGAGACCCAGTACTTC

V gene: TRBV24-1
J gene: TRBJ1-1
D gene: -
clone size: -
CDR3 protein: CAARGRGNTEAFF
CDR3 DNA: TGTGCCGCGCGGGGGCGGGGGAACACTGAAGCTTTCTTT

V gene: TRBV20-1
J gene: TRBJ1-5
D gene: -
clone size: -
CDR3 protein: CSARRGASGNQPQHF
CDR3 DNA: TGCAGTGCTAGACGTGGGGCGTCGGGCAATCAGCCCCAGCATTTT

V gene: TRBV10-3
J gene: TRBJ1-6
D gene: -
clone size: -
CDR3 protein: CAISQDGSYNSPLHF
CDR3 DNA: TGTGCCATCAGTCAGGACGGCTCCTATAATTCACCCCTCCACTTT

V gene: TRBV20-1
J gene: TRBJ2-3
D gene: TRBD2
clone size: -
CDR3 protein: CSAFSMAGTIILF
CDR3 DNA: TGCAGTGCTTTCTCCATGGCCGGGACTATCATCCTTTTT

V gene: TRBV9
J gene: TRBJ1-1
D gene: TRBD1
clone size: -
CDR3 protein: CASSPWTGENTEAFF
CDR3 DNA: TGTGCCAGCAGCCCGTGGACAGGGGAGAACACTGAAGCTTTCTTT

V gene: TRBV5-4
J gene: TRBJ1-4
D gene: -
clone size: -
CDR3 protein: CASSPDGNGALFF
CDR3 DNA: TGTGCCAGCAGCCCAGACGGAAACGGGGCGCTGTTTTTT

V gene: TRBV15
J gene: TRBJ1-5
D gene: TRBD1
clone size: -
CDR3 protein: CATSGQAGQPQHF
CDR3 DNA: TGTGCCACCAGCGGACAGGCGGGTCAGCCCCAGCATTTT

V gene: TRBV11-1
J gene: TRBJ1-5
D gene: -
clone size: -
CDR3 protein: CASSLVMRDLSNQPQHF
CDR3 DNA: TGTGCCAGCAGCTTAGTAATGAGGGATCTGAGCAATCAGCCCCAGCATTTT

V gene: TRBV15
J gene: TRBJ2-5
D gene: TRBD2
clone size: -
CDR3 protein: CATSRDGRVQETQYF
CDR3 DNA: TGTGCCACCAGCAGAGATGGGAGGGTCCAAGAGACCCAGTACTTC

V gene: TRBV27
J gene: TRBJ2-3
D gene: -
clone size: -
CDR3 protein: CASSHTGGNGDTQYF
CDR3 DNA: TGTGCCAGTTCACATACTGGGGGGAACGGAGATACGCAGTATTTT

V gene: TRBV3-1
J gene: TRBJ1-2
D gene: TRBD1
clone size: -
CDR3 protein: CASSQVDRYSDGYTF
CDR3 DNA: TGTGCCAGCAGCCAAGTGGACAGGTACTCAGATGGCTACACCTTC

V gene: TRBV7-2
J gene: TRBJ2-2
D gene: -
clone size: -
CDR3 protein: CASSLWRGELFF
CDR3 DNA: TGTGCCAGCAGCTTGTGGCGCGGGGAGCTGTTTTTT

V gene: TRBV4-1
J gene: TRBJ1-6
D gene: -
clone size: few
CDR3 protein: CASSQATGNSPLHF
CDR3 DNA: TGCGCCAGCAGCCAAGCAACAGGGAATTCACCCCTCCACTTT